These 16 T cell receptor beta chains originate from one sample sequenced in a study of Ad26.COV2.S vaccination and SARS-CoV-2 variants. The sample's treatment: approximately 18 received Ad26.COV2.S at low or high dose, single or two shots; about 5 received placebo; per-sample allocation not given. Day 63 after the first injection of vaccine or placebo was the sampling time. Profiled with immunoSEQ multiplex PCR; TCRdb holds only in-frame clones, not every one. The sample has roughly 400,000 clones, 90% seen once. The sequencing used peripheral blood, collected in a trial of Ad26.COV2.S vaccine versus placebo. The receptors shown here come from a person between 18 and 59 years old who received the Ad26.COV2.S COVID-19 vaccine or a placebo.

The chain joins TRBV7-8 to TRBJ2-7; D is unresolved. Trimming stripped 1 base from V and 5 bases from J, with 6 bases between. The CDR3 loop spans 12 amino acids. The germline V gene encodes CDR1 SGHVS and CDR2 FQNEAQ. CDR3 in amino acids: CASSLGRNEQYF. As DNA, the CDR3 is TGTGCCAGCAGCTTAGGTCGTAACGAGCAGTACTTC.

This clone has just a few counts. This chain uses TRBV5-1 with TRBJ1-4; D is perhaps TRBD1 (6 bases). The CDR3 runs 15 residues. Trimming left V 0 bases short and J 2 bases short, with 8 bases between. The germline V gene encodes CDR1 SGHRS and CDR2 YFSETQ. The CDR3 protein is CASSLGGLTNEKLFF. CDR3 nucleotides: TGCGCCAGCAGCTTGGGGGGGCTGACTAATGAAAAACTGTTTTTT. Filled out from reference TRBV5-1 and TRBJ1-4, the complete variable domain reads KAGVTQTPRYLIKTRGQQVTLSCSPISGHRSVSWYQQTPGQGLQFLFEYFSETQRNKGNFPGRFSGRQFSNSRSEMNVSTLELGDSALYLCASSLGGLTNEKLFFGSGTQLSVL.

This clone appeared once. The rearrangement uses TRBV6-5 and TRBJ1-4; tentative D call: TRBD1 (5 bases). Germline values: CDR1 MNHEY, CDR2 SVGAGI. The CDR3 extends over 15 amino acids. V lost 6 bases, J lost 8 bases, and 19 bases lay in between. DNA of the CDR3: TGTGCCAGCAGGGCCCCGGGCCCTCGGGACGAAAAACTGTTTTTT. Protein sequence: CASRAPGPRDEKLFF.

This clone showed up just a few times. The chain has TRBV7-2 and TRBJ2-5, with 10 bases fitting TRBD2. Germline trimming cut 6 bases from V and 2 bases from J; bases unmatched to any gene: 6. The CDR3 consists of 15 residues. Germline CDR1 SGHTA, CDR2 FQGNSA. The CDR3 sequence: CASSWTSGNQETQYF. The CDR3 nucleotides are TGTGCCAGCAGTTGGACTAGCGGAAATCAAGAGACCCAGTACTTC.

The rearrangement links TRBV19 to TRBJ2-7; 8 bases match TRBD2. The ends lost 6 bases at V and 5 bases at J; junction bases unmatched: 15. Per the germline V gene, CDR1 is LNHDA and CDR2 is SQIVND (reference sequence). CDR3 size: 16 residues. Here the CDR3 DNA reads TGTGCCAGTAGCTTAGCCTCCTCCTCTAGCGGGCACGAGCAGTACTTC. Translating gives CASSLASSSSGHEQYF.

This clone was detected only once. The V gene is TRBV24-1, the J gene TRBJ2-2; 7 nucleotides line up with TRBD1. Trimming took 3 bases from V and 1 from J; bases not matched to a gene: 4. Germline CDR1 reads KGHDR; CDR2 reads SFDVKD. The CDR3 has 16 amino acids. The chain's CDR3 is CATSDMGQMNTGELFF. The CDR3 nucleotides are TGTGCCACCAGTGATATGGGACAGATGAACACCGGGGAGCTGTTTTTT.

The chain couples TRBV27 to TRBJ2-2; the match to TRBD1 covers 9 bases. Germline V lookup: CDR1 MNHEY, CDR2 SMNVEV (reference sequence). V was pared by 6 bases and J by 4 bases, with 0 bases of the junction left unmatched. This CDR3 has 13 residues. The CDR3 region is CASRTGGTGELFF. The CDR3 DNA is TGTGCCAGCAGGACAGGGGGCACCGGGGAGCTGTTTTTT.

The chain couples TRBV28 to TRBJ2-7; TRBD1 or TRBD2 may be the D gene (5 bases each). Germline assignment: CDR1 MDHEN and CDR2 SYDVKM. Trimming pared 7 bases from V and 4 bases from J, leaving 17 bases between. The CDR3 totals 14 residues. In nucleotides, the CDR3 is TGTGCCAGCAATGGGTGGGGCAGGGAGTACGAGCAGTACTTC. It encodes CASNGWGREYEQYF.

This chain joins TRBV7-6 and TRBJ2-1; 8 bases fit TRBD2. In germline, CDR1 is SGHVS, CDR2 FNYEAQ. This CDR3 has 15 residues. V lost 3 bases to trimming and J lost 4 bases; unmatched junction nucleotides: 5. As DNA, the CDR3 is TGTGCCAGCAGCTTGATTGCGGGAGGTTACAATGAGCAGTTCTTC. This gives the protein CASSLIAGGYNEQFF.

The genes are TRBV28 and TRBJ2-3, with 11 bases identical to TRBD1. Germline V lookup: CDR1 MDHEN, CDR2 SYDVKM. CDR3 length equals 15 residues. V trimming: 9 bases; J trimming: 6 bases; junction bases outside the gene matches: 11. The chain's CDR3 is CASEMDRGPEDTQYF. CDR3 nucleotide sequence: TGTGCCAGTGAGATGGACAGGGGGCCGGAGGATACGCAGTATTTT.

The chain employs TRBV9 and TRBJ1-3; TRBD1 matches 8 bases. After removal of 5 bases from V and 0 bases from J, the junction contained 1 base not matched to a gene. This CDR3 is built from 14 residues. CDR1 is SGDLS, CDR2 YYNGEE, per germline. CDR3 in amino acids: CASSGQGSGNTIYF. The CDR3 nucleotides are TGTGCCAGCAGTGGACAGGGCTCTGGAAACACCATATATTTT.

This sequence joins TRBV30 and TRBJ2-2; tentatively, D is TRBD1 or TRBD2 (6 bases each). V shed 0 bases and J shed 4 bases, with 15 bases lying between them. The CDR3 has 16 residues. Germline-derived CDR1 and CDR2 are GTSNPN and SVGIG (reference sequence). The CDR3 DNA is TGTGCCTGGAGTGTTCTAGGGGGGTTACCCACCGGGGAGCTGTTTTTT. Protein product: CAWSVLGGLPTGELFF.

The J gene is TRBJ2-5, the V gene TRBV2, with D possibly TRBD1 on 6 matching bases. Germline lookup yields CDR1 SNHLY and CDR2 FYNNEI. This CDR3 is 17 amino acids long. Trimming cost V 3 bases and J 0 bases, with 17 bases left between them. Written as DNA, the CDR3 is TGTGCCAGCAGTGAGGGGGCGCGGCAACCGTACCAAGAGACCCAGTACTTC. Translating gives CASSEGARQPYQETQYF.

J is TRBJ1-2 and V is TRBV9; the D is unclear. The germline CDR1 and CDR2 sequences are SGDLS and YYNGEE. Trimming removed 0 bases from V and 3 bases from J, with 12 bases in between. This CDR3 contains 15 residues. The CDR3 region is CASSVARDSDYGYTF. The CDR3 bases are TGTGCCAGCAGCGTAGCGAGGGATTCGGACTATGGCTACACCTTC.

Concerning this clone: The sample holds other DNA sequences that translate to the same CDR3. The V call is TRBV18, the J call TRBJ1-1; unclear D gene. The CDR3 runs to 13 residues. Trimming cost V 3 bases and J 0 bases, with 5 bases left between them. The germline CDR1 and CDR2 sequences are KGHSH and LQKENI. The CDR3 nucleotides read TGTGCCAGCTCACCTACAGTGAACACTGAAGCTTTCTTT. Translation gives CASSPTVNTEAFF.

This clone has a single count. The CDR3 nucleotides are TGTGCCATCAGTGAGCCGGCTCAAGAGACCCAGTACTTC. This sequence encodes CAISEPAQETQYF. The genes are TRBV10-3 and TRBJ2-5; D remains unclear. CDR3 length equals 13 residues. CDR1 and CDR2 (germline): ENHRY, SYGVKD. V was shortened by 2 bases and J by 2 bases, with 6 bases between the two germline ends.